The entry that follows covers one TCR beta chain sequence. Its antigen is as yet unknown. The record originates from a study of shared clonotypes between healthy human individuals. Study summary: The study used three CD4 naive, three CD4 memory, two CD8 naive and one CD8 memory plate per donor. Study results and limitations: Clonotype sharing among donors likely depends on sequencing depth.

The donors, all of them Caucasian adults, lived in Nashville, Tennessee. The germline V and J ends were trimmed by 5 bases and 0 bases, with 8 bases remaining between them. CDR3 length: 14 residues. In germline, CDR1 is MNHNY, CDR2 SVGAGI (reference sequence). Genomic DNA from each subset was divided evenly over several immunoSEQ plates. TCRdb's copy holds only in-frame clones and misses some; the assay was immunoSEQ multiplex PCR. The sample consists of fewer than 1.8 million clones, just under 99% of them appearing once. Sequenced input: naive CD4+ T cells sorted from blood. Described subset: CD45RA+ positively selected. The J gene is TRBJ1-5, the V gene TRBV6-6, with unresolved D. The sequence was collected from a man aged 25 to 45 in good health. The CDR3, as DNA: TGTGCCAGCAGTACCCAGGTTAGCAATCAGCCCCAGCATTTT. It specifies CASSTQVSNQPQHF.